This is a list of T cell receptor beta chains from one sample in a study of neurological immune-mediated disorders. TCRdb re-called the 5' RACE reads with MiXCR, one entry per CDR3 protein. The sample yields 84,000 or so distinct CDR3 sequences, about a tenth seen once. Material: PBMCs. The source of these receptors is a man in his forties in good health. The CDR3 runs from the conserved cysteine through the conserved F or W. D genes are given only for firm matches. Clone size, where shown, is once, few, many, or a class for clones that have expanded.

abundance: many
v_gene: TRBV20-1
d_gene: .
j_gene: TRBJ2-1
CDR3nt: TGCAGTGCTACCGTTTGGGGAAACGGCAATGAGCAGTTCTTC
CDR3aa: CSATVWGNGNEQFF

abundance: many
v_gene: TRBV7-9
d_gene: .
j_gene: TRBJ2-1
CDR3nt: TGTGCCAGCATCGGATCTGGGCGCGAGCAGTTCTTC
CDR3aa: CASIGSGREQFF

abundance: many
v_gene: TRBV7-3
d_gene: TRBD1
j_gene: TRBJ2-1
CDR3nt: TGTGCCAGCAGCTTAATTGGACAGGGGCTCGATGAGCAGTTCTTC
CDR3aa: CASSLIGQGLDEQFF

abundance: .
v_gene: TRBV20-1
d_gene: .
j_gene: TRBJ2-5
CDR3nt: TGCAGTGCTAGAGAACTAGGAATGGAGACCCAGTACTTC
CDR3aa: CSARELGMETQYF

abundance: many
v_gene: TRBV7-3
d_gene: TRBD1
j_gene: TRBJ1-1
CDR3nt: TGTGCCAGCAGCCCGACAGGGGGCGGGTATACTGAAGCTTTCTTT
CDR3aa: CASSPTGGGYTEAFF

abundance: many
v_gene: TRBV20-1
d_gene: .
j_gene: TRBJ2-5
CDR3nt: TGCAGTGCTAAATCTATGCTAGCGCAGTACCAAGAGACCCAGTACTTC
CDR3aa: CSAKSMLAQYQETQYF

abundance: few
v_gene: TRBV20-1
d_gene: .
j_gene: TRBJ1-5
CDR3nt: TGCAGTGCTCCGAGGGCAGATAATCAGCCCCAGCATTTT
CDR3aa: CSAPRADNQPQHF

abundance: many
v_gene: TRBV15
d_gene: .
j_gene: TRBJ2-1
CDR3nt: TGTGCCACCAGCGGCCCATACAATGAGCAGTTCTTC
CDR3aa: CATSGPYNEQFF

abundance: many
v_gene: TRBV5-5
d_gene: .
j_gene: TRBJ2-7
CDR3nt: TGTGCCAGCAGCCGAGTTGAGGGGAGCTCCTACGAGCAGTACTTC
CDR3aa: CASSRVEGSSYEQYF

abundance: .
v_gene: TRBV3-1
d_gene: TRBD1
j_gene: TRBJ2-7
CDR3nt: TGTGCCAGCAGCCTGGGACAGGGCATCTACGAACAGTACTTC
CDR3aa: CASSLGQGIYEQYF

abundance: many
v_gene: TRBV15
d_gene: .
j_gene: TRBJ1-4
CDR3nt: TGTGCCACCAGCCCGGACAGCTTAAATGAAAAACTGTTTTTT
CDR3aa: CATSPDSLNEKLFF

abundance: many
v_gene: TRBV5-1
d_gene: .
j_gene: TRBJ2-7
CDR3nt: TGCGCCAGCAGCGTTCGCTGGGGAATCTACGAGCAGTACTTC
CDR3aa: CASSVRWGIYEQYF

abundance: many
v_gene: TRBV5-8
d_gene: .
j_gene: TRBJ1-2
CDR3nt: TGTGCACCGGGGTCAGCAAGGAACTATGGCTACACCTTC
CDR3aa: CAPGSARNYGYTF

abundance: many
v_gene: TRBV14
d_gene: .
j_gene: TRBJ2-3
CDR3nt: TGTGCCAGCAGCCAAGGAGGGACGGTGGCGGATACGCAGTATTTT
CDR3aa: CASSQGGTVADTQYF

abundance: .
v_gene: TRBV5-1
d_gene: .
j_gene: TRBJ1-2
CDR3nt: TGCGCCAGCACCTTGGGCAGGGGAGATGGCTACACCTTC
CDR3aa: CASTLGRGDGYTF

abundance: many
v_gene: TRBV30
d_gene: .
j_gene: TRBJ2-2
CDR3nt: TGTGCCTGGAGTATTGACACCGGGGAGCTGTTTTTT
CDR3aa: CAWSIDTGELFF

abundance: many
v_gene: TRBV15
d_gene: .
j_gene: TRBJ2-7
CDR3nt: TGTGCCACCAGCAGAGAGGGACAACTATACGAGCAGTACTTC
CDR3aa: CATSREGQLYEQYF

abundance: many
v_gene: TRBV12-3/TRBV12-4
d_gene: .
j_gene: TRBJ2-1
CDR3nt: TGTGCCAGCAGTTTATATCGGACAGATCTCTACAATGAGCAGTTCTTC
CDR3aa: CASSLYRTDLYNEQFF

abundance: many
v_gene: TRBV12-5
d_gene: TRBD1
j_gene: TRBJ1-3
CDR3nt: TGTGCTAGTGGTTTGGCCGGGACAGGGTTCTCTGGAAACACCATATATTTT
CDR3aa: CASGLAGTGFSGNTIYF

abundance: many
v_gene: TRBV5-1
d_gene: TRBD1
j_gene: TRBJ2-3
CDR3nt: TGCGCCAGCAGCTTGGAGAGACAGGGGGCGGATACGCAGTATTTT
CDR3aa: CASSLERQGADTQYF

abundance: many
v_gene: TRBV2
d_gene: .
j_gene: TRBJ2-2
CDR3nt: TGTGCCAGCAGTGGAGTTGCCGTAAACACCGGGGAGCTGTTTTTT
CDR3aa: CASSGVAVNTGELFF

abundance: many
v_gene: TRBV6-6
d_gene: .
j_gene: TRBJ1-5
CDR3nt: TGTGCCAGCAGTAGTGGGAGGACAGATAGCAATCAGCCCCAGCATTTT
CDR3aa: CASSSGRTDSNQPQHF

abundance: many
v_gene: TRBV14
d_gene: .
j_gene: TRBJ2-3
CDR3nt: TGTGCCAGCAGCCAAGTACGGGGGGATACGCAGTATTTT
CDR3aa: CASSQVRGDTQYF

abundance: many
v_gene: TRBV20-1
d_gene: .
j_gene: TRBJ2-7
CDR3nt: TGCAGTGCTAGCGCCCCCACCTACGAGCAGTACTTC
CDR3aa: CSASAPTYEQYF

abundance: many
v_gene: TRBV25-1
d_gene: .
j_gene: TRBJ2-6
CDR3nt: TGTGCCAGCAGTGACGGATTACGGATTACAACCTCTGGGGCCAACGTCCTGACTTTC
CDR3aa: CASSDGLRITTSGANVLTF

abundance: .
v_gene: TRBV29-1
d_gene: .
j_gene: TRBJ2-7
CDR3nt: TGCAGCGCCCTTGGGGGGCAGGAGGGCTCCTACGAGCAGTACTTC
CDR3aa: CSALGGQEGSYEQYF

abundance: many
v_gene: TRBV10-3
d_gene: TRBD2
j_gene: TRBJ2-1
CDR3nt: TGTGCCATCAGTGGACGACTAGCGGGGGACACCTACAATGAGCAGTTCTTC
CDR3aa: CAISGRLAGDTYNEQFF

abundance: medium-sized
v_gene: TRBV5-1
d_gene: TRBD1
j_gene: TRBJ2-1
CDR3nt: TGCGCCAGCAGCTTGGGGGACAGGGGGCCCTACAATGAGCAGTTCTTC
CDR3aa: CASSLGDRGPYNEQFF

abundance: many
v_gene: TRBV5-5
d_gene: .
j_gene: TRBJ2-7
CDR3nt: TGTGCCAGCAGCTTGCCGGGACCTGGATACGAGCAGTACTTC
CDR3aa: CASSLPGPGYEQYF

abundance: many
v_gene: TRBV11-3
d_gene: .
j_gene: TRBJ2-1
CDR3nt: TGTGCCAGCAGCTTGGAAGCGAGCTCCTACAATGAGCAGTTCTTC
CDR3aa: CASSLEASSYNEQFF

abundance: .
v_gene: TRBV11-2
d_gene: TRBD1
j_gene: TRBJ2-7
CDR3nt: TGTGCCAGCAGCCTAGGACAGGGGGTCTACGAGCAGTACTTC
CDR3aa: CASSLGQGVYEQYF

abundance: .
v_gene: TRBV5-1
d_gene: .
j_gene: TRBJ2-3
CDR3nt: TGCGCCAGCAGCTTCGAATCTCTGTATACGCAGTATTTT
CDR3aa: CASSFESLYTQYF

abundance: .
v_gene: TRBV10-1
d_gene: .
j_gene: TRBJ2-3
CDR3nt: TGCGCCAGCAGTCCAGCCCCGGGGTCCGGAGGGGCAGATACGCAGTATTTT
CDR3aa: CASSPAPGSGGADTQYF

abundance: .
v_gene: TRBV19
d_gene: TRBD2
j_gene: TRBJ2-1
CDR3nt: TGTGCCAGTATGCTAGGGACTAGCGGGGACAATGAGCAGTTCTTC
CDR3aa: CASMLGTSGDNEQFF

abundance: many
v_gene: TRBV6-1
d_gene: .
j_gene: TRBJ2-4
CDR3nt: TGTGCCAGCAGTGATCTGCTAGCCAAAAACATTCAGTACTTC
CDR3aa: CASSDLLAKNIQYF

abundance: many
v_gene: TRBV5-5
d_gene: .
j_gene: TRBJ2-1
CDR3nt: TGTGCCAGCAGCAGTTTGGAAGGGAGGAATGAGCAGTTCTTC
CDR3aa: CASSSLEGRNEQFF

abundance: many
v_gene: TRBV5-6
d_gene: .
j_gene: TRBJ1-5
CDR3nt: TGTGCCAGCAGCTTTCGGGGGAATCAGCCCCAGCATTTT
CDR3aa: CASSFRGNQPQHF

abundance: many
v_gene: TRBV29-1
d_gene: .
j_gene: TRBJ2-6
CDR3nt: TGCAGCGTGGGGGACGGTCGACGGGGGGCCAACGTCCTGACTTTC
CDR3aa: CSVGDGRRGANVLTF

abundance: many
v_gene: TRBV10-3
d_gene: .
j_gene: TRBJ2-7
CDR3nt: TGTGCCATCAGTGATGGACTAAACTACGAGCAGTACTTC
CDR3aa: CAISDGLNYEQYF

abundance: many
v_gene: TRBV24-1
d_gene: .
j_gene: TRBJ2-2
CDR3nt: TGTGCCACCAGTGAAAGGCAGGGGTACGGCACCGGGGAGCTGTTTTTT
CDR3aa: CATSERQGYGTGELFF

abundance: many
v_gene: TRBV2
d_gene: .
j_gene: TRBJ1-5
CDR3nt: TGTGCCAGCACCTGGACACAGGGCCCGCCCCAGCATTTT
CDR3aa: CASTWTQGPPQHF

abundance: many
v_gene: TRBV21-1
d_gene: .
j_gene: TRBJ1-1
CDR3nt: TGTGCCAGCAGCAAAGTAGGGGGACAGGGGGCCAGGGAGAACACTGAAGCTTTCTTT
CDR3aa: CASSKVGGQGARENTEAFF

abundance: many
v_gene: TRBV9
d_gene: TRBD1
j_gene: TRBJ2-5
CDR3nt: TGTGCCAGCAGCGAGGGACAGGGAGGAGGCGAGACCCAGTACTTC
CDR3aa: CASSEGQGGGETQYF

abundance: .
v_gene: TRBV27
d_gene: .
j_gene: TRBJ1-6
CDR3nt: TGTGCCAGCAGTGCGGGCTTAGTAAATTCACCCCTCCACTTT
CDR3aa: CASSAGLVNSPLHF

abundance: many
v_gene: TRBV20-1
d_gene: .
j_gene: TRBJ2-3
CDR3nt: TGCAGTGCTAGAGAGGGGTACAAAGGGCACACAGATACGCAGTATTTT
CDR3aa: CSAREGYKGHTDTQYF

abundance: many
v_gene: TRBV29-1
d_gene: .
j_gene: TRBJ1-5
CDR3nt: TGCAGCGTTGAAGAACAAGGTCGAGGTGATAGCAATCAGCCCCAGCATTTT
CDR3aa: CSVEEQGRGDSNQPQHF

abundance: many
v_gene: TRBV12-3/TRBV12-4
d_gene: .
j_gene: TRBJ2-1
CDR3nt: TGTGCCAGTACAGGGAGCGCCTACAATGAGCAGTTCTTC
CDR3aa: CASTGSAYNEQFF

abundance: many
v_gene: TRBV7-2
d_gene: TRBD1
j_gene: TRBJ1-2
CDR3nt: TGTGCCAGCAGCGCGGGACAGACCGACTATGGCTACACCTTC
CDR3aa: CASSAGQTDYGYTF

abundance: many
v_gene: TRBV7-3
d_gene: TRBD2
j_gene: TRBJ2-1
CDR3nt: TGTGCCAGCAGCCCTAATGGCCGGACTAGGAGGTCCCGGCATGAGCAGTTCTTC
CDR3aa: CASSPNGRTRRSRHEQFF